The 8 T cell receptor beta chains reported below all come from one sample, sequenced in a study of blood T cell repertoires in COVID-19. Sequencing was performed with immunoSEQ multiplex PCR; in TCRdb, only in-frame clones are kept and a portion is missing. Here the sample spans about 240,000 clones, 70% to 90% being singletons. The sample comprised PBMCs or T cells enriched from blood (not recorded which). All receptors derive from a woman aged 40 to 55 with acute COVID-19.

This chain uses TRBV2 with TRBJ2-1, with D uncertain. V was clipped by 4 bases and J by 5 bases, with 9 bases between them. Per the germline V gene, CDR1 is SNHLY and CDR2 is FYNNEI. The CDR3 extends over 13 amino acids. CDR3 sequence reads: CASSVLLHNEQFF. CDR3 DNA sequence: TGTGCCAGCAGTGTACTCCTCCACAATGAGCAGTTCTTC.

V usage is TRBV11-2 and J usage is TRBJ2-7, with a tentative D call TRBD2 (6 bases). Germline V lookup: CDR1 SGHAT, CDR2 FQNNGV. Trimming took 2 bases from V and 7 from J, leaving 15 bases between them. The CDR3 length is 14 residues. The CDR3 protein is CASSLRDSPREQYF. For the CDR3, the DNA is TGTGCCAGCAGCTTACGGGACTCACCGAGGGAGCAGTACTTC.

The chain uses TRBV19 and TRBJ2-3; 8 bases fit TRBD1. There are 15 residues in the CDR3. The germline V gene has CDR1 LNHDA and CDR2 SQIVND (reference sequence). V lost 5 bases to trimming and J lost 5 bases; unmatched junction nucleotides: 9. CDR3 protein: CASSPPGQGLDTQYF. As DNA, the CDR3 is TGTGCCAGTAGTCCGCCAGGACAGGGTTTAGATACGCAGTATTTT.

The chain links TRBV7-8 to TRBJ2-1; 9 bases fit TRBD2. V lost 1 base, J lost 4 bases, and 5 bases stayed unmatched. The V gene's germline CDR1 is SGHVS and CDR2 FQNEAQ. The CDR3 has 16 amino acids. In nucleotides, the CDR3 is TGTGCCAGCAGCTTAGAAGCGGGAGGAGGATACAATGAGCAGTTCTTC. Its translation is CASSLEAGGGYNEQFF. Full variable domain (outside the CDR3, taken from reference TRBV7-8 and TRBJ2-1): GAGVSQSPRYKVAKRGQDVALRCDPISGHVSLFWYQQALGQGPEFLTYFQNEAQLDKSGLPSDRFFAERPEGSVSTLKIQRTQQEDSAVYLCASSLEAGGGYNEQFFGPGTRLTVL.

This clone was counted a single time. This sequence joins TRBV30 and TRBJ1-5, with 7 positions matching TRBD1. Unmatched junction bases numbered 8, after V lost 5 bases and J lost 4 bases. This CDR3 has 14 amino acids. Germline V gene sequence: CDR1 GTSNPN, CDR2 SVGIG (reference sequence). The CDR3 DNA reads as TGTGCCTGGGGAACCGGGACAGAGAATCAGCCCCAGCATTTT. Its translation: CAWGTGTENQPQHF. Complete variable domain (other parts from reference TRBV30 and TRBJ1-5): SQTIHQWPATLVQPVGSPLSLECTVEGTSNPNLYWYRQAAGRGLQLLFYSVGIGQISSEVPQNLSASRPQDRQFILSSKKLLLSDSGFYLCAWGTGTENQPQHFGDGTRLSIL.

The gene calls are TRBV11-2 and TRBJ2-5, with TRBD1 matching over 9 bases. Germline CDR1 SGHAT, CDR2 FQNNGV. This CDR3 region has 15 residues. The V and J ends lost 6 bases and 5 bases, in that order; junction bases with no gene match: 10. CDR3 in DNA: TGTGCCAGCAGACCAAAGACAGGGGGGCGTGAGACCCAGTACTTC. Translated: CASRPKTGGRETQYF.

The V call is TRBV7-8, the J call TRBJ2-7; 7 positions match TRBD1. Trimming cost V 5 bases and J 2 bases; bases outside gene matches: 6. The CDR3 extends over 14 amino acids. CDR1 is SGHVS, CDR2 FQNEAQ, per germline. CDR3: CASSPPGQTYEQYF. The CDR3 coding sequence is TGTGCCAGCAGCCCGCCGGGACAGACCTACGAGCAGTACTTC.

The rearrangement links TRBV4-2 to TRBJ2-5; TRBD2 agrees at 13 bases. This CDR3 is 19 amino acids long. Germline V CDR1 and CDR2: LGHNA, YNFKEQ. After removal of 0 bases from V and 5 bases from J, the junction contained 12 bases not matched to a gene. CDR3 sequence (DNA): TGTGCCAGCAGCCAAGATAGAGTTACTAGCGGGAGGGCCTGGGAGACCCAGTACTTC. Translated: CASSQDRVTSGRAWETQYF.